Below, 27 T cell receptor beta chains from the same sample are listed, as sequenced in a study of OX40 agonist ivuxolimab in advanced cancers. Here immunoSEQ multiplex PCR was the method, and the copy in TCRdb shows in-frame clones only, minus some. Of about 36,000 clones listed, approximately 78% are singletons. Material: CD4+ or CD8+ T cells sorted from blood, obtained in a trial of the OX40 agonist ivuxolimab. The receptors here all came from an adult with an advanced solid tumor such as melanoma, head and neck, liver or kidney cancer.

The V call is TRBV6-6, the J call TRBJ1-1, with D possibly matching TRBD1 (5 bases). This CDR3 is 13 amino acids long. The ends were cut back, 10 bases at V and 1 base at J, with 13 bases in the middle. The germline V gene encodes CDR1 MNHNY and CDR2 SVGAGI (reference sequence). CDR3 protein: CATKGRGNTEAFF. As DNA, the CDR3 is TGTGCCACGAAGGGGCGGGGGAACACTGAAGCTTTCTTT.

V is TRBV11-2 and J is TRBJ2-5; no reliable D call. CDR1 and CDR2 (germline): SGHAT, FQNNGV. The CDR3 has 12 amino acids. The V gene lost 0 bases and the J gene lost 5 bases, with 4 bases spanning the gap. The CDR3 coding sequence is TGTGCCAGCAGCTTAGAGCTGGAGACCCAGTACTTC. It codes for CASSLELETQYF.

The chain carries TRBV6-6 and TRBJ2-7; TRBD2 aligns across 8 bases. There are 14 residues in the CDR3. CDR1 is MNHNY and CDR2 is SVGAGI in the germline V gene (reference sequence). J gave up 6 bases and V 0 bases, and 4 bases lay outside the gene matches. Here the CDR3 reads CASSYSAGVGEQYF. CDR3 DNA sequence: TGTGCCAGCAGTTACTCAGCGGGGGTCGGCGAGCAGTACTTC.

DNA for the CDR3: TGTGCCAGCAGCTTATTTAATACAGATACGCAGTATTTT. Residues: CASSLFNTDTQYF. The chain is built from TRBV7-3 and TRBJ2-3; D not resolved. V was pared by 2 bases and J by 3 bases, with 6 bases between. CDR1 is SGHTA and CDR2 is FQGTGA in the germline V gene. This CDR3 has 13 amino acids.

The chain employs TRBV28 and TRBJ2-7; D unresolved. Trimming removed 3 bases from V and 2 bases from J, with 5 bases in between. CDR3 length: 12 amino acids. Germline loops: CDR1 MDHEN, CDR2 SYDVKM. CDR3 amino acids: CASSFSAYEQYF. Written as DNA, the CDR3 is TGTGCCAGCAGTTTCAGCGCCTACGAGCAGTACTTC. Looking up the rest from reference TRBV28 and TRBJ2-7 gives the full variable domain: DVKVTQSSRYLVKRTGEKVFLECVQDMDHENMFWYRQDPGLGLRLIYFSYDVKMKEKGDIPEGYSVSREKKERFSLILESASTNQTSMYLCASSFSAYEQYFGPGTRLTVT.

The V call is TRBV19, the J call TRBJ1-1, with D perhaps TRBD1 (5 bases). This CDR3 is 14 amino acids long. In germline, CDR1 is LNHDA, CDR2 SQIVND (reference sequence). The V and J ends lost 3 bases and 1 base respectively, with 9 bases between them. The CDR3 spells CASSISGRNTEAFF. The CDR3 nucleotides read TGTGCCAGTAGTATTTCAGGGAGGAACACTGAAGCTTTCTTT.

The V and J genes are TRBV7-2 and TRBJ2-7; 9 bases match TRBD2. Germline V gene sequence: CDR1 SGHTA, CDR2 FQGNSA. The V and J ends lost 2 bases and 3 bases, in that order; junction bases with no gene match: 8. CDR3 length equals 16 residues. In DNA, the CDR3 is TGTGCCAGCAGCTTAACCTCTAGCGGGGTCTACTACGAGCAGTACTTC. It specifies CASSLTSSGVYYEQYF.

The gene calls are TRBV9 and TRBJ2-1; weak D call: TRBD1 (6 bases). Germline V CDR1 and CDR2: SGDLS, YYNGEE. This CDR3 has 16 amino acids. The V gene lost 0 bases and the J gene lost 0 bases, with 10 bases spanning the gap. In DNA, the CDR3 is TGTGCCAGCAGCGTAGGTTCAGGGGACTCCTACAATGAGCAGTTCTTC. It encodes CASSVGSGDSYNEQFF.

The chain recombines TRBV20-1 with TRBJ1-2, with D hard to call. Trimming removed 6 bases from V and 12 bases from J, with 17 bases in between. CDR3 length equals 11 residues. Germline V gene data show CDR1 as DFQATT and CDR2 as SNEGSKA (reference sequence). This CDR3 is CSAAPVGIHTF. CDR3 nucleotide sequence: TGCAGTGCAGCCCCAGTAGGGATCCACACCTTC.

In this sample, this clone turned up once. The chain couples TRBV7-2 to TRBJ1-1; tentative D call: TRBD1 (5 bases). Deletions cut 3 bases from V and 2 bases from J, with 7 bases between. The V gene's germline CDR1 is SGHTA and CDR2 FQGNSA. CDR3 length: 13 amino acids. The CDR3 loop reads CASSLGRNTEAFF. DNA of the CDR3: TGTGCCAGCAGCTTGGGACGTAACACTGAAGCTTTCTTT.

This sequence joins TRBV5-1 and TRBJ2-3; 11 bases are shared with TRBD1. The CDR3 sequence is 16 residues long. Germline-derived CDR1 and CDR2 are SGHRS and YFSETQ. The V gene end was trimmed by 4 bases and the J gene end by 3 bases; junction bases not matched to a gene: 7. The CDR3 DNA reads TGCGCCAGCAGCGTCGGGACAGGGGGTGTTACAGATACGCAGTATTTT. Its translation: CASSVGTGGVTDTQYF.

The chain is built from TRBV5-1 and TRBJ2-3; possibly TRBD1 for D (5 bases). Per the germline V gene, CDR1 is SGHRS and CDR2 is YFSETQ. The CDR3 has 14 amino acids. V gave up 2 bases and J gave up 3 bases, with 10 bases separating them. The CDR3: CASSFNQGTDTQYF. CDR3 bases: TGCGCCAGCAGCTTCAATCAGGGAACAGATACGCAGTATTTT.

The gene calls are TRBV2 and TRBJ1-6; D uncertain. This CDR3 region has 11 residues. Germline V lookup: CDR1 SNHLY, CDR2 FYNNEI. Trimming stripped 7 bases from V and 10 bases from J, with 8 bases between. The CDR3 loop reads CASKQTSPLHF. In nucleotides, the CDR3 is TGTGCCAGCAAGCAGACCTCACCCCTCCACTTT.

The V call is TRBV6-6, the J call TRBJ1-1; the D gene is possibly TRBD1 (6 bases). The V gene lost 3 bases and the J gene lost 6 bases, with 8 bases spanning the gap. Germline lookup yields CDR1 MNHNY and CDR2 SVGAGI (reference sequence). This CDR3 is 12 amino acids long. CDR3 DNA: TGTGCCAGCAGTTATCCAGGGGCTGAAGCTTTCTTT. It specifies CASSYPGAEAFF.

This rearrangement joins TRBV10-2 to TRBJ2-7; D might be TRBD1 (6 bases). Per the germline V gene, CDR1 is WSHSY and CDR2 is SAAADI. V shed 0 bases and J shed 0 bases, with 15 bases lying between them. This CDR3 is 17 amino acids long. In DNA, the CDR3 is TGCGCCAGCAGTGAGTCGAGCTGGCAAGGGGGCTCCTACGAGCAGTACTTC. Translated, it gives CASSESSWQGGSYEQYF.

V and J are TRBV28 and TRBJ2-7; D is perhaps TRBD2 (6 bases). There are 21 residues in the CDR3. Germline V gives CDR1 MDHEN, CDR2 SYDVKM. Trimming cost V 4 bases and J 6 bases, with 37 bases left between them. Here the CDR3 reads CASSSLSPAQIGLAGRSEQYF. The CDR3 nucleotides are TGTGCCAGCAGTTCCCTCTCGCCCGCCCAGATCGGTCTAGCAGGGAGGAGCGAGCAGTACTTC. The whole variable domain, remainder taken from reference TRBV28 and TRBJ2-7, is DVKVTQSSRYLVKRTGEKVFLECVQDMDHENMFWYRQDPGLGLRLIYFSYDVKMKEKGDIPEGYSVSREKKERFSLILESASTNQTSMYLCASSSLSPAQIGLAGRSEQYFGPGTRLTVT.

This chain links TRBV5-5 with TRBJ2-3; D perhaps matches TRBD1 (6 bases). Germline V gene data show CDR1 as SGHKS and CDR2 as YYEKEE (reference sequence). The V gene lost 4 bases and the J gene lost 0 bases, with 15 bases spanning the gap. The CDR3 consists of 16 residues. The CDR3 loop reads CASSQTGIFSTDTQYF. The CDR3 nucleotides are TGTGCCAGCAGCCAAACAGGGATTTTTAGCACAGATACGCAGTATTTT.

The chain carries TRBV5-6 and TRBJ1-6, with TRBD1 as a possible D gene (5 bases). CDR1 is SGHDT, CDR2 YYEEEE, per germline. The V end was cut by 1 base, the J end by 5 bases, with 7 bases between. The length of the CDR3 is 14 residues. CDR3: CASSLLGDNSPLHF. CDR3 DNA: TGTGCCAGCAGCTTGTTAGGGGATAATTCACCCCTCCACTTT.

The chain combines TRBV7-6 with TRBJ2-1; the D gene is possibly TRBD2 (5 bases). CDR1 is SGHVS, CDR2 FNYEAQ, per germline. Trimming left V 4 bases short and J 9 bases short, with 19 bases between. CDR3 length: 15 amino acids. DNA of the CDR3: TGTGCCAGCAGCTCGGTAGCATCCGGGGTGGGTGAGCAGTTCTTC. Residues: CASSSVASGVGEQFF.

This clone was counted once. The CDR3 protein is CASSLEGATHNSPLHF. CDR3 bases: TGCGCCAGCAGCTTGGAGGGCGCAACACATAATTCACCCCTCCACTTT. This rearrangement joins TRBV5-1 to TRBJ1-6, with D unresolved. Between the trimmed V and J ends, which lost 0 bases and 5 bases, there was a span of 12 bases. The CDR3 runs to 16 residues. CDR1 and CDR2 from the germline V gene are SGHRS and YFSETQ.

This chain joins TRBV5-1 and TRBJ2-5; D perhaps matches TRBD2 (6 bases). The CDR3 contains 13 residues. The ends were cut back, 4 bases at V and 5 bases at J, with 12 bases in the middle. Germline V gene data show CDR1 as SGHRS and CDR2 as YFSETQ. The CDR3 here is CASSPPAGETQYF. Written as DNA, the CDR3 is TGCGCCAGCAGCCCCCCGGCGGGGGAGACCCAGTACTTC.

The chain combines TRBV6-5 with TRBJ2-6; 8 bases map to TRBD1. The CDR3 totals 14 residues. Trimming at V came to 6 bases and at J to 12 bases, leaving 10 bases not matched to a gene. CDR1 is MNHEY and CDR2 is SVGAGI in the germline V gene. Here the CDR3 reads CASRTRGQGVVLTF. CDR3 nucleotides: TGTGCCAGCAGGACCCGTGGACAGGGAGTCGTCCTGACTTTC.

The chain links TRBV6-1 to TRBJ1-3, with unresolved D. This CDR3 has 14 residues. Deletions cut 4 bases from V and 0 bases from J, with 7 bases between. Germline loops: CDR1 MNHNS, CDR2 SASEGT. In nucleotides, the CDR3 is TGTGCCAGCAGTGTTATGAGCTCTGGAAACACCATATATTTT. This gives the protein CASSVMSSGNTIYF.

The chain couples TRBV28 to TRBJ2-2, with a weak D call TRBD2 (6 bases). The CDR3 has 13 residues. Germline assignment: CDR1 MDHEN and CDR2 SYDVKM. The germline V and J ends were trimmed by 7 bases and 7 bases, with 13 bases remaining between them. The CDR3: CASKKGGLGELFF. The DNA for the CDR3 is TGTGCCAGCAAAAAGGGAGGACTCGGGGAGCTGTTTTTT.

The gene calls are TRBV2 and TRBJ1-1; the D is unclear. V dropped 2 bases and J dropped 4 bases, with 14 bases sitting between them. The germline CDR1 and CDR2 sequences are SNHLY and FYNNEI. The CDR3 spans 15 residues. Here the CDR3 reads CASSELGRGSTEAFF. CDR3 nucleotide sequence: TGTGCCAGCAGTGAATTGGGGAGAGGCAGCACTGAAGCTTTCTTT.

V is TRBV18 and J is TRBJ1-2, with 9 bases that match TRBD1. Germline trimming cut 4 bases from V and 8 bases from J; bases unmatched to any gene: 5. Germline V gives CDR1 KGHSH, CDR2 LQKENI. This CDR3 spans 13 amino acids. The CDR3 DNA reads as TGTGCCAGCTCACTTGGTACAGGGGGCGGCTACACCTTC. Translation gives CASSLGTGGGYTF. The full variable domain, completed using reference TRBV18 and TRBJ1-2, is NAGVMQNPRHLVRRRGQEARLRCSPMKGHSHVYWYRQLPEEGLKFMVYLQKENIIDESGMPKERFSAEFPKEGPSILRIQQVVRGDSAAYFCASSLGTGGGYTFGSGTRLTVV.

V is TRBV2 and J is TRBJ2-7; 7 bases fit TRBD1. Germline V lookup: CDR1 SNHLY, CDR2 FYNNEI. This CDR3 comprises 15 residues. J gave up 4 bases and V 5 bases, and 11 bases lay outside the gene matches. CDR3: CASSRYRGDQYEQYF. The CDR3 coding sequence is TGTGCCAGCAGTCGATACAGGGGAGATCAGTACGAGCAGTACTTC.